This T cell receptor beta chain came from a study of blood T cell repertoires in COVID-19. Trimming pared 5 bases from V and 5 bases from J, leaving 19 bases between. CDR1 is SGHAT and CDR2 is FQNNGV in the germline V gene. The CDR3 runs 16 residues. Sequenced by immunoSEQ multiplex PCR; TCRdb stores in-frame clones only, minus some. Of nearly 55,000 clones listed, around 93% are singletons. Sequenced material: peripheral blood. The J gene is TRBJ2-1, the V gene TRBV11-2, with D perhaps matching TRBD2 (7 bases). The clonotype comes from an older woman with active or convalescent COVID-19. For the CDR3, the DNA is TGTGCCAGCAGCAACTCCGCAGGGGAGGGACACAATGAGCAGTTCTTC. Translation: CASSNSAGEGHNEQFF.